These 17 T cell receptor beta chains originate from one sample sequenced in a study of T cell repertoires in cytomegalovirus infection (dated by TCRdb to between 2017 and 2020). Per the publication, the treatment or condition label means: in vitro stimulation with specific CMV peptide epitopes to enrich CMV-specific T cells. The instrument was an Illumina HiSeq 1500. TCRdb reprocessing: public reads trimmed at Q25 with fastp, clones called with MiXCR, in-frame beta chains kept. Entries that share a CDR3 protein sequence are merged under the most common genes and DNA. The sample table shows hundreds of thousands of distinct CDR3 sequences, and approximately 32% are seen once. The ten top clones hold roughly 12% of the sample. These TCRs are of unknown antigen specificity. This material consisted of cultured CD8+ T cells from PBMCs, taken from culture after CMV antigen stimulation. The receptors derive from a human donor in good health (CMV status not recorded). Some clones in this sample may be carry-over from other donors' samples.

This clonotype was picked up many times. This chain links TRBV7-6 with TRBJ2-7; D might be TRBD1 (6 bases). This CDR3 is built from 14 residues. V gave up 3 bases and J gave up 2 bases, with 11 bases separating them. Per the germline V gene, CDR1 is SGHVS and CDR2 is FNYEAQ. DNA for the CDR3: TGTGCCAGCAGCTTGCCAGGGGCTACCTACGAGCAGTACTTC. Protein: CASSLPGATYEQYF.

This clonotype was found a few times. The chain joins TRBV12-3 or TRBV12-4 to TRBJ1-2; the match to TRBD1 covers 8 bases. This CDR3 has 16 amino acids. V lost 0 bases and J lost 0; bases outside the gene matches: 3. The CDR3 loop is CASSLAGQAANYGYTF. CDR3 bases: TGTGCCAGCAGTTTAGCGGGACAGGCAGCTAACTATGGCTACACCTTC.

The rearrangement joins TRBV6-6 to TRBJ2-7, with 7 bases lining up with TRBD1. The CDR3 runs 16 residues. CDR1 MNHNY and CDR2 SVGAGI come from the germline V gene (reference sequence). The CDR3, as DNA: TGTGCCAGCCGTTACGGGTGGGGCAGGGGGAATTACGAGCAGTACGTC. This encodes CASRYGWGRGNYEQYV.

The sample holds a few counts of this clonotype. The rearrangement links TRBV27 to TRBJ2-7; D not resolved. This CDR3 spans 16 amino acids. The V gene's germline CDR1 is MNHEY and CDR2 SMNVEV (reference sequence). The V gene lost 5 bases and the J gene lost 6 bases, with 23 bases spanning the gap. The CDR3 here is CASSPPPGSYYSEQYF. The CDR3 nucleotides read TGTGCCAGCAGTCCTCCTCCGGGCTCGTATTACAGCGAGCAGTACTTC.

The chain combines TRBV7-8 with TRBJ1-4; unclear D gene. The CDR3 consists of 14 residues. V lost 1 base to trimming and J lost 6 bases, with 9 bases between them. Germline lookup yields CDR1 SGHVS and CDR2 FQNEAQ. The DNA of the CDR3 is TGTGCCAGCAGCTTAGGGTTCGGGGATGAAAAACTGTTTTTT. Protein sequence: CASSLGFGDEKLFF.

This clonotype was counted at least ten times. This chain connects TRBV7-9 to TRBJ2-7; tentative D call: TRBD2 (6 bases). CDR3 length: 15 residues. Germline assignment: CDR1 SEHNR and CDR2 FQNEAQ (reference sequence). Trimming removed 5 bases from V and 1 base from J, with 15 bases in between. For the CDR3, the DNA is TGTGCCAGCAGCCCGGCGGGGAGTAGGTCCTACGAGCAGTACTTC. It yields the protein CASSPAGSRSYEQYF.

This clonotype occurred many times. The genes are TRBV7-9 and TRBJ2-5, with TRBD1 identical over 9 bases. The CDR3 is made up of 17 amino acids. Germline assignment: CDR1 SEHNR and CDR2 FQNEAQ (reference sequence). The junction had 15 bases not matched to a gene; V was cut back by 5 bases and J by 5 bases. As DNA, the CDR3 is TGTGCCAGCAGCCACCCGACACAGGGGGCAGTGGGGGAGACCCAGTACTTC. Amino acids: CASSHPTQGAVGETQYF. The variable domain in full, with the rest retrieved from reference TRBV7-9 and TRBJ2-5, is DTGVSQNPRHKITKRGQNVTFRCDPISEHNRLYWYRQTLGQGPEFLTYFQNEAQLEKSRLLSDRFSAERPKGSFSTLEIQRTEQGDSAMYLCASSHPTQGAVGETQYFGPGTRLLVL.

This chain joins TRBV7-9 and TRBJ2-7; D unresolved. V lost 4 bases to trimming and J lost 2 bases, with 12 bases between them. This CDR3 has 14 amino acids. Germline CDR1 and CDR2: SEHNR and FQNEAQ (reference sequence). CDR3 DNA: TGTGCCAGCAGCTCCGCGCGACCGACCTACGAGCAGTACTTC. Its translation: CASSSARPTYEQYF. Full variable domain (outside the CDR3, taken from reference TRBV7-9 and TRBJ2-7): DTGVSQNPRHKITKRGQNVTFRCDPISEHNRLYWYRQTLGQGPEFLTYFQNEAQLEKSRLLSDRFSAERPKGSFSTLEIQRTEQGDSAMYLCASSSARPTYEQYFGPGTRLTVT.

This clonotype turned up a few times. The chain is built from TRBV6-1 and TRBJ1-1; D gene ambiguous. Germline V gene data show CDR1 as MNHNS and CDR2 as SASEGT. Trimming removed 6 bases from V and 5 bases from J, with 13 bases in between. This CDR3 spans 13 amino acids. CDR3 sequence (DNA): TGTGCCAGCAGCTCTACCGGATGGACTGAAGCTTTCTTT. Its translation is CASSSTGWTEAFF.

The rearrangement joins TRBV2 to TRBJ1-1; the D is unclear. With 5 bases removed from V and 6 bases from J, the gap between germline ends came to 10 bases. The CDR3 is 12 residues long. Germline CDR1 and CDR2: SNHLY and FYNNEI. Here the CDR3 reads CASSIVRPEAFF. For the CDR3, the DNA is TGTGCCAGCAGTATAGTACGACCTGAAGCTTTCTTT.

This clonotype has a handful of counts. The chain has TRBV2 and TRBJ2-5; TRBD1 agrees at 8 bases. Looked up from germline, CDR1 is SNHLY and CDR2 is FYNNEI. This CDR3 is 16 amino acids long. The junction had 15 bases not matched to a gene; V was cut back by 8 bases and J by 4 bases. The CDR3 region has the DNA TGTGCCAGCCCTCTGGCCGACAGGGGTGGATTAGAGACCCAGTACTTC. As protein: CASPLADRGGLETQYF.

V is TRBV9 and J is TRBJ2-1, with TRBD2 matching over 10 bases. Per germline, CDR1 SGDLS and CDR2 YYNGEE. The CDR3 is 13 amino acids. J gave up 6 bases and V 3 bases, and 0 bases lay outside the gene matches. CDR3: CASSGTSGNEQFF. For the CDR3, the DNA is TGTGCCAGCAGCGGGACTAGCGGCAATGAGCAGTTCTTC.

This clonotype occurred a few times. The chain combines TRBV19 with TRBJ2-2, with D unclear. V was cut by 3 bases and J by 1 base, with 9 bases left in between. This CDR3 spans 15 amino acids. Germline lookup yields CDR1 LNHDA and CDR2 SQIVND (reference sequence). The CDR3 DNA is TGTGCCAGTAGTATTAACCGTCTGAACACCGGGGAGCTGTTTTTT. Amino acid sequence: CASSINRLNTGELFF. Based on the CDR3 plus reference TRBV19 and TRBJ2-2, the full variable domain is DGGITQSPKYLFRKEGQNVTLSCEQNLNHDAMYWYRQDPGQGLRLIYYSQIVNDFQKGDIAEGYSVSREKKESFPLTVTSAQKNPTAFYLCASSINRLNTGELFFGEGSRLTVL.

The J gene is TRBJ2-1, the V gene TRBV11-2, with D unclear. The CDR3 consists of 13 residues. Trimming pared 3 bases from V and 9 bases from J, leaving 12 bases between. Per germline, CDR1 SGHAT and CDR2 FQNNGV. Here the CDR3 reads CASSFLAGREQFF. CDR3 coding DNA: TGTGCCAGCAGCTTCCTCGCCGGGCGTGAGCAGTTCTTC.

V gene TRBV20-1 combines with J gene TRBJ2-5, with TRBD2 matching 15 bases. Germline trimming cut 2 bases from V and 5 bases from J; bases unmatched to any gene: 9. The germline V gene encodes CDR1 DFQATT and CDR2 SNEGSKA (reference sequence). The CDR3 loop spans 17 amino acids. The CDR3 sequence is CSARPRTSGGAGETQYF. CDR3 DNA sequence: TGCAGTGCTAGACCCCGGACTAGCGGGGGGGCAGGGGAGACCCAGTACTTC.

J is TRBJ1-1 and V is TRBV7-8, with a tentative D call TRBD1 (5 bases). This CDR3 region has 15 residues. Germline assignment: CDR1 SGHVS and CDR2 FQNEAQ. The V gene lost 1 base and the J gene lost 3 bases, with 12 bases spanning the gap. The CDR3 here is CASSLVAVGDTEAFF. The CDR3 DNA sequence: TGTGCCAGCAGCTTAGTCGCGGTGGGGGACACTGAAGCTTTCTTT.

The table lists this clonotype with a few counts. This sequence joins TRBV6-5 and TRBJ2-1; 14 nucleotides match TRBD2. J was trimmed by 9 bases and V by 5 bases; bases with no gene match: 9. Germline V gene sequence: CDR1 MNHEY, CDR2 SVGAGI. The CDR3 spans 16 residues. The CDR3: CASSPGLAGGGGEQFF. In nucleotides, the CDR3 is TGTGCCAGCAGTCCCGGACTAGCGGGGGGCGGGGGTGAGCAGTTCTTC.